In its sample, the clone carrying this T cell receptor beta chain was seen many times. The data were obtained in a study of T-cell reconstitution after alpha-beta-depleted transplantation in children. Preparation of the TCRbeta library involved a method that used unique molecular identifiers. From the PCR reads, TCRdb called clonotypes with MiXCR, one entry per CDR3 protein. The sample shows about 90,000 distinct CDR3 sequences, roughly 8% of them seen only once. This CDR3 has 12 residues. The germline V gene encodes CDR1 DFQATT and CDR2 SNEGSKA (reference sequence). V was pared by 0 bases and J by 0 bases, with 2 bases between.

This chain links TRBV20-1 with TRBJ1-1, with unresolved D. Source: PBMCs from the stem cell graft donor, taken from the stem cell graft. This TCR came from a human donor who donated a stem cell graft to a child with congenital amegakaryocytic thrombocytopenia. In nucleotides, the CDR3 is TGCAGTGCTAGAGATGTGAACACTGAAGCTTTCTTT. Encoded protein: CSARDVNTEAFF.